These 29 T cell receptor beta chains were all obtained from the same sample, sequenced in a study of T-cell reconstitution after alpha-beta-depleted transplantation in children. Researchers prepared the TCRbeta library using unique molecular identifiers, the study reports. TCRdb re-called the PCR reads with MiXCR, one entry per CDR3 protein. The data show 200,000 to 250,000 distinct CDR3 sequences, with about a quarter seen just once and 2% to 3% held by the top ten. This material consisted of PBMCs, taken before TCRalphabeta/CD19-depleted stem cell transplant. The receptors here all came from a girl aged 2-9 years with Fanconi anemia, due to receive a stem cell transplant.

This clonotype came up many times. J is TRBJ2-3 and V is TRBV7-2; D is undetermined. The germline gives CDR1 SGHTA, CDR2 FQGNSA. The CDR3 is 14 amino acids. The V gene lost 5 bases and the J gene lost 2 bases, with 11 bases spanning the gap. CDR3 in amino acids: CASSRVGITDTQYF. CDR3 nucleotides: TGTGCCAGCAGCCGGGTAGGCATCACAGATACGCAGTATTTT.

A remark on this clonotype: A clone one base away is much larger, so this may be a read error. The CDR3 DNA sequence: TGTGCCAGCAGCCTCACCCGGGAGCACAATGAGCAGTTCTTC. This sequence encodes CASSLTREHNEQFF. The gene calls are TRBV7-2 and TRBJ2-1, with D possibly TRBD2 on 6 matching bases. Trimming took off 5 bases at V and 5 bases at J, with 13 bases between the two ends. This CDR3 has 14 amino acids. Looked up from germline, CDR1 is SGHTA and CDR2 is FQGNSA. The entire variable domain, with the rest obtained from reference TRBV7-2 and TRBJ2-1, is as follows: GAGVSQSPSNKVTEKGKDVELRCDPISGHTALYWYRQSLGQGLEFLIYFQGNSAPDKSGLPSDRFSAERTGGSVSTLTIQRTQQEDSAVYLCASSLTREHNEQFFGPGTRLTVL.

This clonotype showed up many times. V gene TRBV12-3 or TRBV12-4 combines with J gene TRBJ2-1; D possibly corresponds to TRBD1 (5 bases). There are 14 residues in the CDR3. The V gene lost 3 bases and the J gene lost 3 bases, with 9 bases spanning the gap. The DNA of the CDR3 is TGTGCCAGCAGTTTTTCGCAGGGCTACAATGAGCAGTTCTTC. This encodes CASSFSQGYNEQFF.

Ten or more counts support this clonotype. CDR3 region: CASTGTGDREQFF. The CDR3 bases are TGTGCCAGCACTGGGACAGGGGATCGTGAGCAGTTCTTC. V is TRBV6-6 and J is TRBJ2-1, with 10 bases that match TRBD1. The CDR3 covers 13 residues. Per the germline V gene, CDR1 is MNHNY and CDR2 is SVGAGI (reference sequence). V lost 7 bases, J lost 9 bases, and 6 bases stayed unmatched.

This clonotype has only a few counts. This chain joins TRBV29-1 and TRBJ2-5, with D possibly matching TRBD1 (6 bases). The CDR3 extends over 12 amino acids. Germline values: CDR1 SQVTM, CDR2 ANQGSEA. Trimming pared 0 bases from V and 5 bases from J, leaving 7 bases between. This CDR3 reads CSVEEGAETQYF. The CDR3 region has the DNA TGCAGCGTTGAAGAGGGGGCGGAGACCCAGTACTTC.

This rearrangement joins TRBV20-1 to TRBJ2-1, with a tentative D call TRBD1 (7 bases). The germline gives CDR1 DFQATT, CDR2 SNEGSKA (reference sequence). The length of the CDR3 is 15 residues. Trimming pared 3 bases from V and 4 bases from J, leaving 16 bases between. The CDR3 loop is CSASGGTVGYNEQFF. In DNA, the CDR3 is TGCAGTGCTAGTGGCGGGACAGTGGGGTACAATGAGCAGTTCTTC.

The gene calls are TRBV29-1 and TRBJ2-3, with TRBD1 matching over 8 bases. The CDR3 is 15 residues long. V lost 1 base, J lost 2 bases, and 5 bases stayed unmatched. Looked up from germline, CDR1 is SQVTM and CDR2 is ANQGSEA. The CDR3 region has the DNA TGCAGCGTTGAAGGAAGGGACAGGATCACAGATACGCAGTATTTT. Its protein is CSVEGRDRITDTQYF.

This chain joins TRBV7-7 and TRBJ2-1; 12 bases match TRBD2. The CDR3 is made up of 16 amino acids. CDR1 is SSHAT and CDR2 is FNYEAQ in the germline V gene (reference sequence). V lost 1 base, J lost 6 bases, and 4 bases stayed unmatched. The DNA of the CDR3 is TGTGCCAGCAGCTTAGGCTCACTAGCGGGGGGCAATGAGCAGTTCTTC. Translation gives CASSLGSLAGGNEQFF.

This clonotype was recorded many times. V usage is TRBV28 and J usage is TRBJ2-4; D unresolved. The V gene's germline CDR1 is MDHEN and CDR2 SYDVKM. The CDR3 contains 16 residues. V lost 1 base and J 2 bases, leaving 12 bases between the germline ends. The CDR3 spells CASSLSGMATKNIQYF. In DNA form, the CDR3 reads TGTGCCAGCAGTTTATCGGGTATGGCAACCAAAAACATTCAGTACTTC.

The table lists this clonotype with many counts. The rearrangement joins TRBV12-3 or TRBV12-4 to TRBJ1-4; 7 positions agree with TRBD1. The junction had 4 bases not matched to a gene; V was cut back by 2 bases and J by 4 bases. The CDR3 runs 15 residues. In DNA, the CDR3 is TGTGCCAGCAGTTTATGGGGACAGCTTAATGAAAAACTGTTTTTT. The encoded protein is CASSLWGQLNEKLFF.

The genes are TRBV29-1 and TRBJ2-5, with no clear D. The CDR3 covers 11 residues. The germline V gene has CDR1 SQVTM and CDR2 ANQGSEA. CDR3 loop: CTTHWGETQYF. CDR3 DNA: TGCACCACCCATTGGGGTGAGACCCAGTACTTC.

This clonotype was counted only a few times. The J gene is TRBJ1-6, the V gene TRBV4-1, with D uncertain. Germline CDR1 reads MGHRA; CDR2 reads YSYEKL. V was clipped by 0 bases and J by 7 bases, with 10 bases between them. The length of the CDR3 is 15 residues. CDR3 in amino acids: CASSQDARLNSPLHF. CDR3 DNA sequence: TGCGCCAGCAGCCAAGATGCCAGGCTGAATTCACCCCTCCACTTT.

This clonotype was observed a handful of times. The rearrangement links TRBV7-2 to TRBJ2-7; a possible D gene is TRBD2 (5 bases). Trimming cost V 1 base and J 3 bases, with 13 bases left between them. The V gene's germline CDR1 is SGHTA and CDR2 FQGNSA. This CDR3 has 15 residues. CDR3 DNA: TGTGCCAGCAGCTTAGTCTCCAGCGGAAACTACGAGCAGTACTTC. Residues: CASSLVSSGNYEQYF.

This clonotype was recorded at least ten times. The chain combines TRBV7-8 with TRBJ2-7; possible D gene TRBD1, 6 bases. This CDR3 is 14 amino acids long. Trimming took off 5 bases at V and 5 bases at J, with 16 bases between the two ends. CDR1 and CDR2 from the germline V gene are SGHVS and FQNEAQ. CDR3 loop: CASSRGWGRDEQYF. CDR3 nucleotide sequence: TGTGCCAGCAGCAGAGGCTGGGGGCGGGACGAGCAGTACTTC.

This clonotype was recorded a few times. The rearrangement links TRBV12-3 or TRBV12-4 to TRBJ1-5, with TRBD1 matching 10 bases. The CDR3 extends over 15 amino acids. V was pared by 6 bases and J by 4 bases, with 6 bases of the junction left unmatched. In DNA, the CDR3 is TGTGCCAGCAGGGCCGGGACAGGGGTGAATCAGCCCCAGCATTTT. Its translation: CASRAGTGVNQPQHF.

This clonotype has just a few counts. V and J are TRBV7-9 and TRBJ2-7, with D possibly being TRBD1 (5 bases). The CDR3 is 14 residues long. V gave up 5 bases and J gave up 2 bases, with 13 bases separating them. Germline loops: CDR1 SEHNR, CDR2 FQNEAQ (reference sequence). CDR3 protein: CASSEQDSTYEQYF. The CDR3 DNA reads as TGTGCCAGCAGCGAACAAGACAGCACCTACGAGCAGTACTTC.

Points on this clonotype: At one end the junction does not follow the germline gene, possibly because of a read error. V usage is TRBV29-1 and J usage is TRBJ2-7; D gene ambiguous. The CDR3 sequence is 12 residues long. From germline, CDR1 is SQVTM and CDR2 ANQGSEA. The DNA for the CDR3 is TGCAGCGTTAGGGCAACACCCTACAAGCAGTACTTC. It yields the protein CSVRATPYKQYF.

This clonotype was observed at least ten times. The chain links TRBV9 to TRBJ2-7, with a weak D call TRBD1 (6 bases). V lost 2 bases, J lost 0 bases, and 15 bases lay in between. Germline lookup yields CDR1 SGDLS and CDR2 YYNGEE. CDR3 length equals 16 residues. The CDR3 sequence: CASSVKMDSSSYEQYF. CDR3 bases: TGTGCCAGCAGCGTTAAAATGGACAGTAGCTCCTACGAGCAGTACTTC. Variable domain in full (rest from reference TRBV9 and TRBJ2-7): DSGVTQTPKHLITATGQRVTLRCSPRSGDLSVYWYQQSLDQGLQFLIQYYNGEERAKGNILERFSAQQFPDLHSELNLSSLELGDSALYFCASSVKMDSSSYEQYFGPGTRLTVT.

In this sample, this clonotype turned up many times. The chain employs TRBV29-1 and TRBJ2-1; D ambiguous. The CDR3 consists of 14 residues. Germline V lookup: CDR1 SQVTM, CDR2 ANQGSEA. The germline V and J ends were trimmed by 8 bases and 0 bases, with 14 bases remaining between them. CDR3 nucleotides: TGCAGCATAAGGTCCCGTAGCTCCTACAATGAGCAGTTCTTC. It encodes CSIRSRSSYNEQFF.

This clonotype was observed many times. The V gene is TRBV10-3, the J gene TRBJ2-3, with TRBD2 matching 9 bases. The CDR3 runs 13 residues. V shed 7 bases and J 4 bases; nucleotides not matched to a gene: 3. Germline V gives CDR1 ENHRY, CDR2 SYGVKD. CDR3 amino acids: CAITSGVSDTQYF. CDR3 coding DNA: TGTGCCATCACTAGCGGGGTCTCAGATACGCAGTATTTT.

This clonotype was counted only a few times. This chain links TRBV20-1 with TRBJ2-1, with TRBD2 matching 8 bases. This CDR3 contains 16 residues. Germline V gene sequence: CDR1 DFQATT, CDR2 SNEGSKA (reference sequence). V shed 3 bases and J 4 bases; nucleotides not matched to a gene: 11. CDR3 sequence (DNA): TGCAGTGCTAGCCGGGAGCGGGAGACTGATTACAATGAGCAGTTCTTC. It is translated as CSASRERETDYNEQFF.

This clonotype was counted ten times or more. The DNA for the CDR3 is TGCAGCGTTAAGTTCGGGCTAGCGGGAGGCACCGGGGAGCTGTTTTTT. Encoded protein: CSVKFGLAGGTGELFF. This sequence joins TRBV29-1 and TRBJ2-2, with 11 bases identical to TRBD2. V lost 5 bases and J lost 4; bases outside the gene matches: 9. Germline V gives CDR1 SQVTM, CDR2 ANQGSEA. CDR3 size: 16 residues.

V usage is TRBV7-8 and J usage is TRBJ2-7, with 8 positions matching TRBD2. V lost 6 bases, J lost 4 bases, and 2 bases stayed unmatched. There are 12 residues in the CDR3. Looked up from germline, CDR1 is SGHVS and CDR2 is FQNEAQ. The CDR3 region has the DNA TGTGCCAGCAGAGCGGGAGTTTACGAGCAGTACTTC. Translating it yields CASRAGVYEQYF. Using reference TRBV7-8 and TRBJ2-7 for the parts outside the CDR3, the full variable domain is GAGVSQSPRYKVAKRGQDVALRCDPISGHVSLFWYQQALGQGPEFLTYFQNEAQLDKSGLPSDRFFAERPEGSVSTLKIQRTQQEDSAVYLCASRAGVYEQYFGPGTRLTVT.

This clonotype was seen only once. This sequence joins TRBV11-1 and TRBJ2-7; 8 positions match TRBD1. The germline gives CDR1 SGHAT, CDR2 FQDESV (reference sequence). The CDR3 length is 12 residues. After removal of 9 bases from V and 2 bases from J, the junction contained 3 bases not matched to a gene. CDR3 loop: CASETGAYEQYF. The CDR3 DNA reads as TGTGCCAGTGAGACAGGGGCCTACGAGCAGTACTTC.

V usage is TRBV4-1 and J usage is TRBJ2-1; possible D gene TRBD1, 6 bases. This CDR3 contains 15 residues. Germline V CDR1 and CDR2: MGHRA, YSYEKL. The V gene lost 1 base and the J gene lost 3 bases, with 10 bases spanning the gap. The CDR3 region has the DNA TGCGCCAGCAGCCAAGTGCAGGGGAGCTACAATGAGCAGTTCTTC. Protein product: CASSQVQGSYNEQFF.

This clonotype was seen more than once but under ten times. The chain uses TRBV20-1 and TRBJ1-6; 10 positions agree with TRBD1. The germline V gene encodes CDR1 DFQATT and CDR2 SNEGSKA (reference sequence). The length of the CDR3 is 13 residues. Trimming took 5 bases from V and 10 from J; bases not matched to a gene: 5. The CDR3 reads CSAPGTGASPLHF. The CDR3 coding sequence is TGCAGTGCTCCCGGGACAGGGGCCTCACCCCTCCACTTT.

The genes are TRBV20-1 and TRBJ1-3; D gene ambiguous. The germline CDR1 and CDR2 sequences are DFQATT and SNEGSKA (reference sequence). With 6 bases removed from V and 2 bases from J, the gap between germline ends came to 14 bases. The CDR3 totals 14 residues. Here the CDR3 DNA reads TGCAGTGCCCCTTCCGTGCTCACTGGAAACACCATATATTTT. Its translation is CSAPSVLTGNTIYF.

This clonotype was observed once. The V and J genes are TRBV6-1 and TRBJ2-3; D may be TRBD1 (6 bases). The V gene's germline CDR1 is MNHNS and CDR2 SASEGT. The V end was cut by 6 bases, the J end by 4 bases, with 14 bases between. The CDR3 length is 14 residues. The CDR3 reads CASSIAGGPDTQYF. As DNA, the CDR3 is TGTGCCAGCAGCATCGCTGGGGGCCCAGATACGCAGTATTTT.

The V and J genes are TRBV5-1 and TRBJ2-2; D unresolved. This CDR3 has 15 amino acids. The germline gives CDR1 SGHRS, CDR2 YFSETQ. With 0 bases removed from V and 9 bases from J, the gap between germline ends came to 15 bases. This chain's CDR3 is CASSLDGSSGWELFF. The CDR3 nucleotides are TGCGCCAGCAGCTTGGATGGCAGTTCTGGCTGGGAGCTGTTTTTT.